The 18 T cell receptor beta chains reported below all come from one sample, sequenced in a study of regulatory T cells in long-lasting Graves disease. Through Arm-PCR of CDR3 regions and iRepertoire HTBI primers, TCR beta libraries were built. TCRdb re-called the multiplex PCR reads with MiXCR, one entry per CDR3 protein. The profile covers around 250,000 distinct CDR3 sequences, with more than 15% appearing a single time and less than 15% taken by the ten largest. The time point is: newly diagnosed GD, antithyroid drugs for less than 3 months. Scientists built the TCR library using RNA that was extracted from PBMCs. These data were likewise used in another study, on T cells in Graves' hyperthyroidism and ophthalmopathy.

Sequenced material: peripheral blood mononuclear cells (PBMCs), taken at new diagnosis, from a patient treated with antithyroid drugs. These receptors were taken from a woman aged 25 to 39 with Graves disease.

This clonotype was seen a few times. The chain couples TRBV10-1 to TRBJ1-5, with D tentatively TRBD1 (6 bases). The CDR3 sequence is 15 residues long. Germline V gene data show CDR1 as WNHNN and CDR2 as SYGVQD (reference sequence). The germline V and J ends were trimmed by 7 bases and 1 base, with 14 bases remaining between them. The CDR3 is CASKVRTASNQPQHF. The CDR3 DNA is TGCGCCAGCAAGGTCCGGACAGCAAGCAATCAGCCCCAGCATTTT.

This clonotype was found many times. The rearrangement joins TRBV20-1 to TRBJ1-3; no clear D gene. V was trimmed by 6 bases and J by 3 bases, leaving 15 bases between them. The CDR3 is made up of 14 amino acids. The germline V gene encodes CDR1 DFQATT and CDR2 SNEGSKA (reference sequence). CDR3 DNA: TGCAGTGCCGAGGCGGGTCAGGATGGAAACACCATATATTTT. Its translation: CSAEAGQDGNTIYF.

In its sample, this clonotype was seen a few times. This chain connects TRBV4-1 to TRBJ2-7, with D possibly matching TRBD1 (7 bases). Germline V CDR1 and CDR2: MGHRA, YSYEKL. The CDR3 contains 17 residues. V was trimmed by 4 bases and J by 1 base, leaving 20 bases between them. The CDR3 sequence: CASSPRLPGDRSYEQYF. CDR3 nucleotides: TGCGCCAGCAGCCCGAGACTTCCGGGGGACAGATCCTACGAGCAGTACTTC.

This clonotype was counted ten times or more. This sequence joins TRBV6-1 and TRBJ1-1, with 9 bases that match TRBD1. From germline, CDR1 is MNHNS and CDR2 SASEGT. This CDR3 comprises 17 residues. V was clipped by 6 bases and J by 0 bases; unmatched bases: 11. The CDR3 protein is CASRTTGGRGLNTEAFF. The CDR3 DNA sequence: TGTGCCAGCAGAACAACAGGGGGCAGAGGGTTGAACACTGAAGCTTTCTTT.

This clonotype was seen repeatedly, ten times or more. The CDR3 loop is CASSLGQGPVYGYTF. The CDR3 DNA follows: TGCGCCAGCAGCTTGGGACAGGGACCGGTCTATGGCTACACCTTC. The rearrangement joins TRBV5-1 to TRBJ1-2; TRBD1 matches at 7 bases. The germline CDR1 and CDR2 sequences are SGHRS and YFSETQ. J lost 4 bases, V lost 0 bases, and 6 bases had no gene match. This CDR3 spans 15 amino acids.

The chain employs TRBV12-3 or TRBV12-4 and TRBJ2-1; 8 bases line up with TRBD2. V trimming: 6 bases; J trimming: 6 bases; junction bases outside the gene matches: 13. This CDR3 is built from 16 residues. In DNA form, the CDR3 reads TGTGCCAGCAGCCTCCCGGGACTAGGGGACTCCAATGAGCAGTTCTTC. Its protein is CASSLPGLGDSNEQFF.

In its sample, this clonotype was seen many times. The rearrangement links TRBV4-1 to TRBJ1-5, with TRBD1 as a possible D gene (6 bases). Deletions cut 4 bases from V and 7 bases from J, with 17 bases between. CDR1 MGHRA and CDR2 YSYEKL come from the germline V gene. CDR3 length equals 15 residues. CDR3 bases: TGCGCCAGCAGCCCTGGACCTAGGGGGAAACAGCCCCAGCATTTT. Its translation: CASSPGPRGKQPQHF.

Many counts were recorded for this clonotype. This sequence joins TRBV4-1 and TRBJ2-3, with TRBD2 matching over 10 bases. The germline V gene has CDR1 MGHRA and CDR2 YSYEKL. The V gene end was trimmed by 3 bases and the J gene end by 2 bases; junction bases not matched to a gene: 8. The CDR3 runs to 17 residues. CDR3 loop: CASSQDPGTSATDTQYF. CDR3 DNA sequence: TGCGCCAGCAGCCAGGATCCCGGGACTAGCGCCACAGATACGCAGTATTTT.

This clonotype was observed many times. The germline gene is not matched at one end of the junction; a read error may be the cause. The V call is TRBV7-7, the J call TRBJ2-3; D not resolved. The CDR3 sequence is 14 residues long. Germline CDR1 is SSHAT and CDR2 is FNYEAQ (reference sequence). The CDR3 nucleotides are TGTGCTAGCAGCTTAGCACCTAGTTCAGATACGCAGTATTTT. It specifies CASSLAPSSDTQYF.

This clonotype was recorded at least ten times. The genes are TRBV2 and TRBJ1-6; no firm D call. The CDR3 covers 13 residues. CDR1 and CDR2 from the germline V gene are SNHLY and FYNNEI. V shed 8 bases and J shed 7 bases, with 12 bases lying between them. CDR3 DNA sequence: TGTGCCAGCCGAAAGACGGGGAATTCACCCCTCCACTTT. Amino acids: CASRKTGNSPLHF. Based on the CDR3 plus reference TRBV2 and TRBJ1-6, the full variable domain is EPEVTQTPSHQVTQMGQEVILRCVPISNHLYFYWYRQILGQKVEFLVSFYNNEISEKSEIFDDQFSVERPDGSNFTLKIRSTKLEDSAMYFCASRKTGNSPLHFGNGTRLTVT.

This clonotype was observed a handful of times. This could be a read error, since a much larger clone is one nucleotide away. The genes are TRBV11-2 and TRBJ2-5; D unclear. CDR3 length: 14 amino acids. Germline V CDR1 and CDR2: SGHAT, FQNNGV. CDR3 region: CASSPPATPETQYF. The CDR3 DNA follows: TGCGCCAGCAGCCCCCCGGCGACGCCGGAGACCCAGTACTTC.

This clonotype was detected many times. V usage is TRBV29-1 and J usage is TRBJ2-7; 8 bases agree with TRBD2. Germline CDR1 and CDR2: SQVTM and ANQGSEA. The CDR3 length is 14 residues. Losses at the gene ends were 2 bases for V and 6 bases for J; bases not matched to a gene: 9. The CDR3 loop is CSVESGGNTGEQYF. In DNA, the CDR3 is TGCAGCGTTGAATCGGGGGGGAATACGGGCGAGCAGTACTTC.

This clonotype was recorded once. A far larger clone is only one base removed, so a read error is likely. The V gene is TRBV12-3 or TRBV12-4, the J gene TRBJ1-2; D not resolved. Deletions cut 3 bases from V and 3 bases from J, with 8 bases between. The CDR3 has 13 amino acids. Here the CDR3 reads CASSFSPYYGYTF. CDR3 DNA sequence: TGTGCCAGCAGTTTTTCGCCCTACTATGGCTACACCTTC.

This clonotype was seen more than once but under ten times. A far larger clone is one base from this, pointing to a likely read error. This chain connects TRBV7-2 to TRBJ2-5; 10 bases fit TRBD2. CDR3 size: 15 residues. CDR1 and CDR2 from the germline V gene are SGHTA and FQGNSA. CDR3 loop: CASSFGSGGANERFF. Here the CDR3 DNA reads TGTGCCAGCAGCTTTGGGAGCGGGGGGGCAAATGAGCGGTTCTTC.

Ten or more counts support this clonotype. The chain recombines TRBV7-2 with TRBJ1-2; TRBD1 matches 7 bases. The CDR3 contains 13 residues. Germline CDR1 SGHTA, CDR2 FQGNSA. Trimming at V came to 7 bases and at J to 5 bases, leaving 7 bases not matched to a gene. The CDR3 loop reads CASTRTGSYGYTF. The CDR3 bases are TGTGCCAGCACCAGGACAGGCTCTTATGGCTACACCTTC. Full variable domain (missing parts from reference TRBV7-2 and TRBJ1-2): GAGVSQSPSNKVTEKGKDVELRCDPISGHTALYWYRQSLGQGLEFLIYFQGNSAPDKSGLPSDRFSAERTGGSVSTLTIQRTQQEDSAVYLCASTRTGSYGYTFGSGTRLTVV.

With regard to this clonotype: A much larger clone lies one base from this, so it may be a read error. As DNA, the CDR3 is TGCAGCGTTGAAGCAGGGGGAAACACCATATATTTT. As protein: CSVEAGGNTIYF. This chain uses TRBV29-1 with TRBJ1-3; possibly TRBD1 for D (5 bases). The CDR3 has 12 amino acids. V was cut by 1 base and J by 4 bases, with 5 bases left in between. Germline assignment: CDR1 SQVTM and CDR2 ANQGSEA.

The chain carries TRBV2 and TRBJ1-5; 8 nucleotides match TRBD1. With V trimmed by 10 bases and J by 2 bases, 7 bases remained unmatched. Germline V gives CDR1 SNHLY, CDR2 FYNNEI. The CDR3 sequence is 14 residues long. The CDR3 is CAKGDRPGNQPQHF. The CDR3 nucleotides read TGTGCCAAAGGGGACAGGCCAGGCAATCAGCCCCAGCATTTT.

This clonotype was seen at least ten times. The chain links TRBV18 to TRBJ1-2; TRBD1 matches 10 bases. V was pared by 5 bases and J by 1 base, with 4 bases of the junction left unmatched. The CDR3 has 15 residues. CDR1 KGHSH and CDR2 LQKENI come from the germline V gene. CDR3 amino acids: CASSAGTGDNYGYTF. The CDR3 DNA reads TGTGCCAGCTCAGCCGGGACAGGGGATAACTATGGCTACACCTTC.